The 11 T cell receptor beta chains listed next were all sequenced from one sample in a study of a mutant IDH1 vaccine in newly diagnosed glioma. For these receptors, no antigen is known. This sample's time point: week 23, last vaccination. Alongside topical imiquimod, each dose of vaccine comprised 300 ug of mutant IDH1 20-mer peptide. Sequencing used immunoSEQ multiplex PCR; TCRdb keeps in-frame clones, though not all of them. The sample consists of 45,000 to 65,000 clones, roughly three quarters of them appearing once. Sequenced material: PBMCs, taken from a glioma patient whose treatment included an IDH1 peptide vaccine. These receptors were taken from a woman aged 40-49 years with glioma. Some clones in this sample may be carry-over from other donors' samples.

V gene TRBV2 combines with J gene TRBJ2-2; 7 bases are a match to TRBD1. Germline loops: CDR1 SNHLY, CDR2 FYNNEI. The CDR3 is 13 residues long. Losses at the gene ends were 9 bases for V and 7 bases for J; bases not matched to a gene: 8. The CDR3 loop is CASARPGGGELFF. CDR3 bases: TGTGCCAGTGCCCGGCCAGGGGGCGGGGAGCTGTTTTTT. Combining the CDR3 with reference TRBV2 and TRBJ2-2 gives the whole variable domain EPEVTQTPSHQVTQMGQEVILRCVPISNHLYFYWYRQILGQKVEFLVSFYNNEISEKSEIFDDQFSVERPDGSNFTLKIRSTKLEDSAMYFCASARPGGGELFFGEGSRLTVL.

The CDR3 nucleotides read TGTGCTAGTGGTTCGTCGGGATTCCCCTACGAGCAGTACTTC. It yields the protein CASGSSGFPYEQYF. The rearrangement joins TRBV12-5 to TRBJ2-7; D is perhaps TRBD2 (5 bases). Germline values: CDR1 LGHNT, CDR2 FRNRAP. Trimming shortened V by 4 bases and J by 2 bases, and 12 bases separated the two germline ends. The CDR3 runs to 14 residues. The entire variable domain, with the rest obtained from reference TRBV12-5 and TRBJ2-7, is as follows: DARVTQTPRHKVTEMGQEVTMRCQPILGHNTVFWYRQTMMQGLELLAYFRNRAPLDDSGMPKDRFSAEMPDATLATLKIQPSEPRDSAVYFCASGSSGFPYEQYFGPGTRLTVT.

This clone is a singleton in its sample. The chain links TRBV7-9 to TRBJ2-7; D gene uncertain. Trimming removed 1 base at V and 2 bases at J, with 12 bases between. Germline CDR1 is SEHNR and CDR2 is FQNEAQ (reference sequence). The length of the CDR3 is 15 residues. CDR3 residues: CASSLDGAATYEQYF. In DNA, the CDR3 is TGTGCCAGCAGCTTAGATGGTGCAGCCACCTACGAGCAGTACTTC.

This chain joins TRBV18 and TRBJ2-3, with TRBD2 identical over 15 bases. The CDR3 has 16 amino acids. V dropped 6 bases and J dropped 3; count of bases not matched to a gene: 4. Germline V gives CDR1 KGHSH, CDR2 LQKENI. CDR3 in amino acids: CASSRTSGGATDTQYF. The CDR3 DNA follows: TGTGCCAGCTCCCGGACTAGCGGGGGGGCGACAGATACGCAGTATTTT. Complete variable domain (other parts from reference TRBV18 and TRBJ2-3): NAGVMQNPRHLVRRRGQEARLRCSPMKGHSHVYWYRQLPEEGLKFMVYLQKENIIDESGMPKERFSAEFPKEGPSILRIQQVVRGDSAAYFCASSRTSGGATDTQYFGPGTRLTVL.

The genes are TRBV30 and TRBJ1-5; possibly TRBD1 for D (5 bases). Trimming left V 8 bases short and J 2 bases short, with 13 bases between. The CDR3 is 13 amino acids. Germline values: CDR1 GTSNPN, CDR2 SVGIG (reference sequence). CDR3 nucleotides: TGTGCCCTAAGCGGGGCAGGCAATCAGCCCCAGCATTTT. Residues: CALSGAGNQPQHF.

The rearrangement joins TRBV10-1 to TRBJ1-1, with D hard to call. Germline values: CDR1 WNHNN, CDR2 SYGVQD (reference sequence). Trimming cost V 6 bases and J 5 bases, with 13 bases left between them. This CDR3 comprises 13 residues. CDR3 nucleotide sequence: TGCGCCAGCAGCGCTCGGGATTGGACTGAAGCTTTCTTT. Encoded protein: CASSARDWTEAFF.

This clone was seen a few times. The gene calls are TRBV4-3 and TRBJ2-2; D uncertain. The CDR3 is 14 residues long. Per germline, CDR1 LGHNA and CDR2 YSLEER. Trimming pared 2 bases from V and 3 bases from J, leaving 7 bases between. CDR3 in DNA: TGCGCCAGCAGCCAAACACATGACACCGGGGAGCTGTTTTTT. It encodes CASSQTHDTGELFF.

V gene TRBV19 combines with J gene TRBJ1-1; a possible D gene is TRBD1 (5 bases). The germline V gene encodes CDR1 LNHDA and CDR2 SQIVND (reference sequence). This CDR3 spans 13 amino acids. The V and J ends lost 1 base and 11 bases respectively, with 14 bases between them. CDR3 amino acids: CASSIVFSGRAFF. The CDR3, as DNA: TGTGCCAGTAGTATAGTTTTTTCGGGACGGGCTTTCTTT.

The CDR3 sequence is CASSPEIRGSGNQPQHF. CDR3 sequence (DNA): TGTGCCAGCAGTCCTGAAATTAGGGGAAGCGGCAATCAGCCCCAGCATTTT. This chain joins TRBV27 and TRBJ1-5; tentatively, D is TRBD1 (5 bases). Germline assignment: CDR1 MNHEY and CDR2 SMNVEV (reference sequence). Trimming took off 5 bases at V and 2 bases at J, with 19 bases between the two ends. The CDR3 extends over 17 amino acids.

This chain uses TRBV7-6 with TRBJ2-5; TRBD2 aligns across 9 bases. Trimming cost V 3 bases and J 5 bases; bases outside gene matches: 1. CDR3 length: 13 residues. Looked up from germline, CDR1 is SGHVS and CDR2 is FNYEAQ. The CDR3: CASSFGLAETQYF. CDR3 bases: TGTGCCAGCAGCTTCGGACTAGCGGAGACCCAGTACTTC.

This chain uses TRBV7-2 with TRBJ2-2; TRBD1 might be the D (6 bases). Trimming stripped 3 bases from V and 0 bases from J, with 11 bases between. Per germline, CDR1 SGHTA and CDR2 FQGNSA. The CDR3 sequence is 16 residues long. The CDR3 sequence is CASSFTGTTNTGELFF. CDR3 DNA: TGTGCCAGCAGCTTTACCGGGACAACGAACACCGGGGAGCTGTTTTTT.